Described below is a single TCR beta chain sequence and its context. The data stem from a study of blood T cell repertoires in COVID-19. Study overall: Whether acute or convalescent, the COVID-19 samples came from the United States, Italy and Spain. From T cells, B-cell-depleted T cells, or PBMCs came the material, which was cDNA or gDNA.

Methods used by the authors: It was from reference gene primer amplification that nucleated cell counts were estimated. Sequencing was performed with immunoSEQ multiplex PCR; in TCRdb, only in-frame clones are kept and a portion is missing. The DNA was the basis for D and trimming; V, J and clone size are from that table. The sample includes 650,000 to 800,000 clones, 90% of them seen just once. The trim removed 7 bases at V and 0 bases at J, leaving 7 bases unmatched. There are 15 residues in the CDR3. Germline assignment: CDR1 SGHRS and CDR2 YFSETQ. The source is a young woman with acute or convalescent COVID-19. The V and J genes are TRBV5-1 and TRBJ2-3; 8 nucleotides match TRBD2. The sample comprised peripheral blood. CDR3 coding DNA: TGCGCCAGCGGCCGGGAGGGTTTTAGCACAGATACGCAGTATTTT. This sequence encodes CASGREGFSTDTQYF.